This T cell receptor (beta chain) was sequenced for a study of human T cells and chemical hapten exposure. General study results and limits: DPC sensitization left the count of TCRs above 1 in 1000 unchanged.

Original handling: Counts of TCRs in each sample centred on a median of around 92,000 and extended from approximately 25,000 to 650,000. TCRdb independently ran MiXCR on the 5' RACE reads; one entry per CDR3 protein. The V and J calls were not made by the authors but by TCRdb's processing. The top ten hold 2% to 2.5% of the sample, which has some 78,000 distinct CDR3 sequences, 7.7% seen once. This clonotype was picked up a small number of times. Antigen specificity is unknown. The V end lost 0 bases, the J end lost 0 bases, and 11 bases lay between the germline ends. This CDR3 is built from 16 residues. In germline, CDR1 is LGHNA, CDR2 YNFKEQ. Unfractionated whole blood was the source from which total RNA was extracted.

The J gene is TRBJ1-1, the V gene TRBV4-2; D is perhaps TRBD1 (5 bases). The receptor was derived from a male donor in good health. Here the CDR3 DNA reads TGTGCCAGCAGCCAAGATGGGGGACCGCTGAACACTGAAGCTTTCTTT. Encoded protein: CASSQDGGPLNTEAFF.